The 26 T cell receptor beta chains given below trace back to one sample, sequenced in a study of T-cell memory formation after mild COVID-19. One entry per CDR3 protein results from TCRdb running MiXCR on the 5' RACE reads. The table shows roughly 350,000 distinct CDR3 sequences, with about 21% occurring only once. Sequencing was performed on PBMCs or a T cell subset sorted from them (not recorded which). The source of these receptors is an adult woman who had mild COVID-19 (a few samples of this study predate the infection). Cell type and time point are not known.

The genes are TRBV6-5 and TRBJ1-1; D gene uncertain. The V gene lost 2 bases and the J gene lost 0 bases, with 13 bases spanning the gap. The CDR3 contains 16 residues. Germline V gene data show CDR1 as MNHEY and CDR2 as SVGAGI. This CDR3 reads CASSYSRKSMNTEAFF. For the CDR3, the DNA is TGTGCCAGCAGTTACAGCAGAAAGTCCATGAACACTGAAGCTTTCTTT.

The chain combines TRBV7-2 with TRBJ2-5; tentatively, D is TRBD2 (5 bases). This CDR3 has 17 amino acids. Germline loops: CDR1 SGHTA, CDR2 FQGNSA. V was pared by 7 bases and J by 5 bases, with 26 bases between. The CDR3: CASTRQWSGPVIETQYF. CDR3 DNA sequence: TGTGCCAGCACACGTCAATGGAGCGGTCCTGTGATCGAGACCCAGTACTTC.

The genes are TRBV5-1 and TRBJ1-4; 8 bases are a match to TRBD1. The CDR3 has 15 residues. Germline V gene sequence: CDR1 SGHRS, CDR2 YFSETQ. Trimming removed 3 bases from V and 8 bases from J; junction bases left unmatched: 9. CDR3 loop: CASSSTGTGGEKLFF. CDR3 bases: TGCGCCAGCAGCTCCACCGGGACAGGTGGGGAAAAACTGTTTTTT. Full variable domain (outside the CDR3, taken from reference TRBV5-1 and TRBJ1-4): KAGVTQTPRYLIKTRGQQVTLSCSPISGHRSVSWYQQTPGQGLQFLFEYFSETQRNKGNFPGRFSGRQFSNSRSEMNVSTLELGDSALYLCASSSTGTGGEKLFFGSGTQLSVL.

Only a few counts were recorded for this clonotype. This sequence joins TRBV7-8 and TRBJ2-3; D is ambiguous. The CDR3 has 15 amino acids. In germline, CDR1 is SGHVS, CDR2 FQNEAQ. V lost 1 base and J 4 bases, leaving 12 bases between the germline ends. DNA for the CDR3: TGTGCCAGCAGCTTAGGAGAACGCCGCCCAGATACGCAGTATTTT. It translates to CASSLGERRPDTQYF.

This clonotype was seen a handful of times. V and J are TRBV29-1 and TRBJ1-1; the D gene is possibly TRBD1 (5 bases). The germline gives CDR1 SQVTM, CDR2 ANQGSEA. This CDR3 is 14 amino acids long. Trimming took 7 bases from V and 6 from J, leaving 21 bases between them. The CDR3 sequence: CSAQLGGGTSEAFF. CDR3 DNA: TGCAGCGCTCAACTGGGGGGAGGGACCTCTGAAGCTTTCTTT.

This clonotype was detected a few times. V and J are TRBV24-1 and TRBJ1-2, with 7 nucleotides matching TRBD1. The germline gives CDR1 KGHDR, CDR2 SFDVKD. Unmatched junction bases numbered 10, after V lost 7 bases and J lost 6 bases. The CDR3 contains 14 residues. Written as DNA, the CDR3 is TGTGCCACCAGGGCCCGACTAGGGACAGATGGCTACACCTTC. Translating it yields CATRARLGTDGYTF.

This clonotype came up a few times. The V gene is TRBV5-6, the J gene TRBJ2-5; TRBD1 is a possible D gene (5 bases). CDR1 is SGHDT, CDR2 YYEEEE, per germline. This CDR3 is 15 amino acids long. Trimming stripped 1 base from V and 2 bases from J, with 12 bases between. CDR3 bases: TGTGCCAGCAGCTTGCAACAGACAGTACAAGAGACCCAGTACTTC. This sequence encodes CASSLQQTVQETQYF.

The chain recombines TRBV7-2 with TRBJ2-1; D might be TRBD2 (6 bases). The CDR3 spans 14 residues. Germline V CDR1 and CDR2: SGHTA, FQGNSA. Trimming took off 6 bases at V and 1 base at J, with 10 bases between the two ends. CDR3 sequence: CASSIAVSYNEQFF. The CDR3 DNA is TGTGCCAGCAGTATAGCGGTATCCTACAATGAGCAGTTCTTC.

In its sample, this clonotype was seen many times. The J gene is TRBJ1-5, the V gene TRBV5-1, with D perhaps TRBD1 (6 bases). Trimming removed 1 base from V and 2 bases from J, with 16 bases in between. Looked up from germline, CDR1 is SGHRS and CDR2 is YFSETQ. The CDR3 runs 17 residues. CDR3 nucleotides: TGCGCCAGCAGCTTGAATGGGGGCTGGGACGGCAATCAGCCCCAGCATTTT. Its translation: CASSLNGGWDGNQPQHF.

The CDR3 coding sequence is TGCAGTGCCCGAGACAGCAGGACCTACAATGAGCAGTTCTTC. It yields the protein CSARDSRTYNEQFF. The rearrangement links TRBV20-1 to TRBJ2-1, with a possible D match to TRBD1 (5 bases). Germline V gene data show CDR1 as DFQATT and CDR2 as SNEGSKA (reference sequence). This CDR3 has 14 amino acids. Trimming took 6 bases from V and 2 from J, leaving 14 bases between them.

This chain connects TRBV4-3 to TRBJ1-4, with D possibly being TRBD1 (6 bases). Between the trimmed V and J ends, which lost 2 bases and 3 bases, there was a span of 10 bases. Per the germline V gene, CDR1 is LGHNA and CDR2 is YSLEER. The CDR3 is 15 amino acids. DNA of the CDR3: TGCGCCAGCAGCCAATCCCAGGGGTCTAATGAAAAACTGTTTTTT. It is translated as CASSQSQGSNEKLFF.

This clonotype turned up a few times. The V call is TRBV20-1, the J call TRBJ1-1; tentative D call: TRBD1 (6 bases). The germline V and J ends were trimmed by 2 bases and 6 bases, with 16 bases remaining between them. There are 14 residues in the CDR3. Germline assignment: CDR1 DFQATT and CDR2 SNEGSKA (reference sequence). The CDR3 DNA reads TGCAGTGCTAGAAATAAGGGCAGGGGACCTGAAGCTTTCTTT. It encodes CSARNKGRGPEAFF.

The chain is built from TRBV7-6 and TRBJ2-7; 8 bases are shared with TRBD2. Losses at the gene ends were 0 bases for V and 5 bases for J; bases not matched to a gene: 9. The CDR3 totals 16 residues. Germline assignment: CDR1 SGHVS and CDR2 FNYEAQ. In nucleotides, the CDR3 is TGTGCCAGCAGCTTAGCTCGAGCGGGACTAGGGGACGAGCAGTACTTC. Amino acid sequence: CASSLARAGLGDEQYF.

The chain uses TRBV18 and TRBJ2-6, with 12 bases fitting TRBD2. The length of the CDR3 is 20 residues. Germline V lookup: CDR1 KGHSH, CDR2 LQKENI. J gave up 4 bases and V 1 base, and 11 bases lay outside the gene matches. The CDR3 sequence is CASSPQLGLAGTKGANVLTF. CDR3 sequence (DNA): TGTGCCAGCTCACCACAACTCGGACTAGCGGGAACAAAGGGGGCCAACGTCCTGACTTTC.

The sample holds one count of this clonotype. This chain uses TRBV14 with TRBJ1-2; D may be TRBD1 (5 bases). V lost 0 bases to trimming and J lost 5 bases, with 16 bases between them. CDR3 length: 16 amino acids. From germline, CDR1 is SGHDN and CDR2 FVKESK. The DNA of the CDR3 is TGTGCCAGCAGCCAAGATCCGGGACCGCCGATTTATGGCTACACCTTC. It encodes CASSQDPGPPIYGYTF.

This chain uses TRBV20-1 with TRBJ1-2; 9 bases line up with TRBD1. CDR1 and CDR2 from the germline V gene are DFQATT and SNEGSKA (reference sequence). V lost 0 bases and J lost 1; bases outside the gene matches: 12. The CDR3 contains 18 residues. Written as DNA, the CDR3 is TGCAGTGCTAGAGATCCTTTGTACAGGGGGCAGGGTAACTATGGCTACACCTTC. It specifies CSARDPLYRGQGNYGYTF.

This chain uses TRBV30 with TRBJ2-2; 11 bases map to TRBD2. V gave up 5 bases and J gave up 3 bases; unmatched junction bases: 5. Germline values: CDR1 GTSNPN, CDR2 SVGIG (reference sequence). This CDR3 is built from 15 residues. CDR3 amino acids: CAWGGLADYTGELFF. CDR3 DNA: TGTGCCTGGGGGGGACTAGCGGATTACACCGGGGAGCTGTTTTTT.

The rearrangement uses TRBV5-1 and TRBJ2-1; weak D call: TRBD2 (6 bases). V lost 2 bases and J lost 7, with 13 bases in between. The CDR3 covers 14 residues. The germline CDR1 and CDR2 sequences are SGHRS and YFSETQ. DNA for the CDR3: TGCGCCAGCAGCTTCGGAACAGGAGGGAATGAGCAGTTCTTC. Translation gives CASSFGTGGNEQFF.

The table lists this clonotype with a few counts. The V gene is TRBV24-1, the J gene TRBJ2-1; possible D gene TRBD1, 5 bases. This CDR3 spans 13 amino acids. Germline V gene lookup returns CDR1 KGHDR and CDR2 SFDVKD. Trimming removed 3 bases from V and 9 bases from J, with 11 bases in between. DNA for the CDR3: TGTGCCACCAGTGATCTCAGGGTTGGTGAGCAGTTCTTC. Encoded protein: CATSDLRVGEQFF.

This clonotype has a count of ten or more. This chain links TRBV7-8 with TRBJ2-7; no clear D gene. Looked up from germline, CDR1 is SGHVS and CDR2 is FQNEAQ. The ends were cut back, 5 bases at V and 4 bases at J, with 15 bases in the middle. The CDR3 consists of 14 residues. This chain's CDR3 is CASSPSASLYEQYF. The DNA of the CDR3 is TGTGCCAGCAGCCCCAGCGCCTCGCTATACGAGCAGTACTTC.

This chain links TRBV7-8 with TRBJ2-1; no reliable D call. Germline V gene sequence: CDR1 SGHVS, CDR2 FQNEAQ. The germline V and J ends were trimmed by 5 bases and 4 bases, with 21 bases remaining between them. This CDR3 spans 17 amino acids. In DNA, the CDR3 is TGTGCCAGCAGCATACAAAGGGCTCCCCAGTTTTACAATGAGCAGTTCTTC. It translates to CASSIQRAPQFYNEQFF.

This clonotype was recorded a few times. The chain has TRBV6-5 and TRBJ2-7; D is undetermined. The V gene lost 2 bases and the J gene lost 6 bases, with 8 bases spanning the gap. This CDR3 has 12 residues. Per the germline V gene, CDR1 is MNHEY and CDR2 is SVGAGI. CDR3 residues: CASSYDDREQYF. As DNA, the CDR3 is TGTGCCAGCAGTTACGATGACCGCGAGCAGTACTTC.

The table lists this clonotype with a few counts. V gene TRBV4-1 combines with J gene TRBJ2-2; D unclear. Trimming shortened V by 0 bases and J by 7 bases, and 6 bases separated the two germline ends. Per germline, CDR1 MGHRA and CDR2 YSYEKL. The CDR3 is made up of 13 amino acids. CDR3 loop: CASSQDDHGELFF. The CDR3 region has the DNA TGCGCCAGCAGCCAAGACGACCACGGGGAGCTGTTTTTT.

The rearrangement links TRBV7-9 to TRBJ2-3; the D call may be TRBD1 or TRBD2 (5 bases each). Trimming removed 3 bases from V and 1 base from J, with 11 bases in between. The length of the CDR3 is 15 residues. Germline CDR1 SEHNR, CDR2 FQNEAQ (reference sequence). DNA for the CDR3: TGTGCCAGCAGCTTTAGGGGTAGCGGCACAGATACGCAGTATTTT. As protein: CASSFRGSGTDTQYF. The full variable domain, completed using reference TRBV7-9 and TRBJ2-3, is DTGVSQNPRHKITKRGQNVTFRCDPISEHNRLYWYRQTLGQGPEFLTYFQNEAQLEKSRLLSDRFSAERPKGSFSTLEIQRTEQGDSAMYLCASSFRGSGTDTQYFGPGTRLTVL.

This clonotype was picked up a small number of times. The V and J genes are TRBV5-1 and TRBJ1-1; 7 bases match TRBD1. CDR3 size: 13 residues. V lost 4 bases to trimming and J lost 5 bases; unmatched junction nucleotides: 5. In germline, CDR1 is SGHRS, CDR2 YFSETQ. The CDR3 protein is CASSSRGGTEAFF. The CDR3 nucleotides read TGCGCCAGCAGCAGCAGGGGGGGAACTGAAGCTTTCTTT.

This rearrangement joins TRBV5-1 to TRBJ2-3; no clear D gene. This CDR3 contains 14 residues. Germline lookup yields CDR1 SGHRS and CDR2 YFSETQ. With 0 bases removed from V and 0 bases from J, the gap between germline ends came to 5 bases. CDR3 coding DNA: TGCGCCAGCAGCTTGGATGCTAGCACAGATACGCAGTATTTT. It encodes CASSLDASTDTQYF.